These 25 T cell receptor beta chains were sequenced from one sample in a study of blood T cell repertoires in COVID-19. Method: immunoSEQ multiplex PCR; TCRdb's copy keeps in-frame clones and lacks some. The table includes approximately 120,000 clones, 90% detected once. The specimen was peripheral blood. The source is a human donor in a cohort sampled during active COVID-19.

The chain couples TRBV6-1 to TRBJ2-7; TRBD1 is a possible D gene (6 bases). The CDR3 covers 14 residues. V lost 1 base and J lost 4, with 11 bases in between. Per germline, CDR1 MNHNS and CDR2 SASEGT. CDR3: CASSEVEGVYEQYF. Here the CDR3 DNA reads TGTGCCAGCAGTGAAGTCGAGGGGGTATACGAGCAGTACTTC.

This chain links TRBV6-1 with TRBJ1-5; weak D call: TRBD1 (6 bases). V was clipped by 2 bases and J by 4 bases, with 15 bases between them. Germline V gene sequence: CDR1 MNHNS, CDR2 SASEGT. This CDR3 region has 16 residues. DNA of the CDR3: TGTGCCAGCAGTGAATCGTTTGGACAGTTTAATCAGCCCCAGCATTTT. Encoded protein: CASSESFGQFNQPQHF.

J is TRBJ2-5 and V is TRBV7-6; 10 bases align to TRBD1. The CDR3 loop spans 16 amino acids. V lost 2 bases to trimming and J lost 3 bases; unmatched junction nucleotides: 6. The germline gives CDR1 SGHVS, CDR2 FNYEAQ. The CDR3 bases are TGTGCCAGCAGCTTATCACCCGGGACAGGGGAAGAGACCCAGTACTTC. Translating gives CASSLSPGTGEETQYF.

This clone was observed a few times. The V and J genes are TRBV27 and TRBJ2-7; TRBD1 might be the D (6 bases). CDR3 length: 13 amino acids. CDR1 is MNHEY, CDR2 SMNVEV, per germline (reference sequence). V lost 5 bases and J 2 bases, leaving 10 bases between the germline ends. The CDR3 region is CASSQGPTYEQYF. CDR3 nucleotides: TGTGCCAGCAGTCAGGGGCCCACCTACGAGCAGTACTTC.

The rearrangement links TRBV18 to TRBJ1-1; tentative D call: TRBD1 (6 bases). Germline V lookup: CDR1 KGHSH, CDR2 LQKENI. Between the trimmed V and J ends, which lost 4 bases and 4 bases, there was a span of 22 bases. This CDR3 has 17 residues. CDR3 bases: TGTGCCAGCTCACGGACAGATTACACTTATTTCCGCACTGAAGCTTTCTTT. It encodes CASSRTDYTYFRTEAFF.

V gene TRBV7-2 combines with J gene TRBJ2-6; 9 bases agree with TRBD1. The ends lost 2 bases at V and 7 bases at J; junction bases unmatched: 3. Germline loops: CDR1 SGHTA, CDR2 FQGNSA. This CDR3 comprises 15 residues. In DNA, the CDR3 is TGTGCCAGCAGCTTAAGGGGACAGGGCGCCAACGTCCTGACTTTC. This translates into CASSLRGQGANVLTF.

Details on this clone: One junction end disagrees with the germline gene, perhaps due to a read error. The V call is TRBV5-4, the J call TRBJ2-2, with 11 positions matching TRBD2. Germline CDR1 SGHNT, CDR2 YYREEE (reference sequence). This CDR3 comprises 16 residues. DNA for the CDR3: TGTGCCAGCAGCCACCCTAGCGGGAGGAACCCCGGGGAGCTGTTTTTT. As protein: CASSHPSGRNPGELFF.

This clone appeared once. The V and J genes are TRBV5-1 and TRBJ1-4, with D maybe TRBD1 (6 bases). The V end was cut by 0 bases, the J end by 15 bases, with 15 bases between. Germline V gene lookup returns CDR1 SGHRS and CDR2 YFSETQ. The CDR3 is 13 residues long. CDR3 residues: CASSLVQAGEMFF. CDR3 DNA sequence: TGCGCCAGCAGCTTGGTACAGGCAGGGGAAATGTTTTTT.

This clone was found once. V and J are TRBV28 and TRBJ1-2, with 7 positions matching TRBD1. The V gene's germline CDR1 is MDHEN and CDR2 SYDVKM. V dropped 5 bases and J dropped 7; count of bases not matched to a gene: 16. CDR3 length: 16 amino acids. CDR3 nucleotides: TGTGCCAGCAGTATTCCACTGACAGGGAAAACGGCTGGCTACACCTTC. Protein product: CASSIPLTGKTAGYTF.

The chain employs TRBV12-3 or TRBV12-4 and TRBJ2-7; D not resolved. The CDR3 extends over 11 amino acids. Trimming stripped 6 bases from V and 2 bases from J, with 5 bases between. The CDR3 nucleotides read TGTGCCAGCAGGAGGACCTACGAGCAGTACTTC. Protein sequence: CASRRTYEQYF.

The sample holds a few counts of this clone. The J gene is TRBJ1-2, the V gene TRBV4-1, with D hard to call. Trimming took off 3 bases at V and 0 bases at J, with 23 bases between the two ends. The V gene's germline CDR1 is MGHRA and CDR2 YSYEKL. This CDR3 is built from 19 residues. The CDR3 is CASSHPAERLGAPNYGYTF. CDR3 nucleotides: TGCGCCAGCAGCCACCCAGCCGAGAGGCTCGGTGCACCTAACTATGGCTACACCTTC.

The chain joins TRBV13 to TRBJ2-6, with D uncertain. V was shortened by 8 bases and J by 3 bases, with 5 bases between the two germline ends. The CDR3 is made up of 12 amino acids. Per germline, CDR1 PRHDT and CDR2 FYEKMQ (reference sequence). CDR3 nucleotide sequence: TGTGCCAGCTCGGGTGGGGCCAACGTCCTGACTTTC. It specifies CASSGGANVLTF.

V gene TRBV7-2 combines with J gene TRBJ2-1, with a weak D call TRBD1 (5 bases). There are 13 residues in the CDR3. V was pared by 4 bases and J by 6 bases, with 10 bases between. The V gene's germline CDR1 is SGHTA and CDR2 FQGNSA. DNA for the CDR3: TGTGCCAGCAGCTCCCCAGGGATCAATGAGCAGTTCTTC. Protein sequence: CASSSPGINEQFF.

The chain couples TRBV5-1 to TRBJ2-3; 12 bases are a match to TRBD2. J lost 4 bases, V lost 2 bases, and 5 bases had no gene match. CDR1 is SGHRS and CDR2 is YFSETQ in the germline V gene. The CDR3 runs to 16 residues. For the CDR3, the DNA is TGCGCCAGCAGCTTCTGGACTAGCGGGGCCGCAGATACGCAGTATTTT. The encoded protein is CASSFWTSGAADTQYF.

This rearrangement joins TRBV7-9 to TRBJ1-6; possible D gene TRBD1, 5 bases. CDR3 length equals 16 residues. Trimming pared 1 base from V and 8 bases from J, leaving 15 bases between. The germline CDR1 and CDR2 sequences are SEHNR and FQNEAQ (reference sequence). CDR3 nucleotide sequence: TGTGCCAGCAGCTTAGTCCTACGGCAGGGCCATTCACCCCTCCACTTT. Translation gives CASSLVLRQGHSPLHF.

This clone was recorded once. V is TRBV7-2 and J is TRBJ2-3; D uncertain. The germline V and J ends were trimmed by 6 bases and 9 bases, with 16 bases remaining between them. The CDR3 runs 13 residues. Per germline, CDR1 SGHTA and CDR2 FQGNSA. The CDR3 coding sequence is TGTGCCAGCAGTCAAGAGAACGCCCGCACGCAGTATTTT. It is translated as CASSQENARTQYF.

V is TRBV7-3 and J is TRBJ1-1; 9 bases are shared with TRBD1. Trimming cost V 2 bases and J 7 bases; bases outside gene matches: 5. Germline lookup yields CDR1 SGHTA and CDR2 FQGTGA. The CDR3 totals 14 residues. In DNA, the CDR3 is TGTGCCAGCAGCTTATTGGGACAGGGCGATGAAGCTTTCTTT. Residues: CASSLLGQGDEAFF. Variable domain in full (rest from reference TRBV7-3 and TRBJ1-1): GAGVSQTPSNKVTEKGKYVELRCDPISGHTALYWYRQSLGQGPEFLIYFQGTGAADDSGLPNDRFFAVRPEGSVSTLKIQRTERGDSAVYLCASSLLGQGDEAFFGQGTRLTVV.

The chain employs TRBV5-5 and TRBJ2-1; 8 bases are a match to TRBD2. The CDR3 loop spans 14 amino acids. Germline assignment: CDR1 SGHKS and CDR2 YYEKEE (reference sequence). The trim removed 2 bases at V and 7 bases at J, leaving 5 bases unmatched. The CDR3 region has the DNA TGTGCCAGCAGCTTCAGCGGGAGCATGAATGAGCAGTTCTTC. Its translation is CASSFSGSMNEQFF.

The V and J genes are TRBV11-3 and TRBJ1-3; D remains ambiguous. From germline, CDR1 is SGHNT and CDR2 YENEEA. The V gene lost 5 bases and the J gene lost 5 bases, with 7 bases spanning the gap. The CDR3 is made up of 12 amino acids. The CDR3 loop reads CASSLRRNTIYF. CDR3 nucleotide sequence: TGTGCCAGCAGCCTCCGTCGAAACACCATATATTTT.

CDR3 in amino acids: CASAPRPTTNYGYTF. CDR3 DNA sequence: TGTGCCAGCGCTCCGCGGCCAACCACGAACTATGGCTACACCTTC. This sequence joins TRBV7-9 and TRBJ1-2; no reliable D call. The CDR3 sequence is 15 residues long. V was shortened by 8 bases and J by 2 bases, with 18 bases between the two germline ends. From germline, CDR1 is SEHNR and CDR2 FQNEAQ (reference sequence).

J is TRBJ2-3 and V is TRBV11-2, with TRBD2 identical over 11 bases. The CDR3 length is 14 residues. Germline V gene lookup returns CDR1 SGHAT and CDR2 FQNNGV. The trim removed 5 bases at V and 7 bases at J, leaving 5 bases unmatched. Written as DNA, the CDR3 is TGTGCCAGCAGCCCCGGGACTAGCGGATATACGCAGTATTTT. It specifies CASSPGTSGYTQYF.

The chain joins TRBV6-5 to TRBJ2-7; tentative D call: TRBD2 (5 bases). CDR3 length: 15 residues. Trimming pared 8 bases from V and 0 bases from J, leaving 17 bases between. Germline CDR1 is MNHEY and CDR2 is SVGAGI. The CDR3: CASSRAAGTSYEQYF. CDR3 nucleotide sequence: TGTGCCAGCTCGCGGGCCGCCGGAACCTCCTACGAGCAGTACTTC.

This clone was found once. The CDR3, as DNA: TGTGCCAGCAGTTACCTGGGACTAGCAGGGCATGAGCAGTTCTTC. Translated: CASSYLGLAGHEQFF. The J gene is TRBJ2-1, the V gene TRBV6-5, with 9 bases aligning to TRBD2. The J segment lost 8 bases and the V segment lost 2 bases, leaving 7 bases of the junction unmatched. The CDR3 is 15 residues long. CDR1 is MNHEY and CDR2 is SVGAGI in the germline V gene.

The chain is built from TRBV10-3 and TRBJ2-1; TRBD2 matches 9 bases. Germline trimming cut 0 bases from V and 7 bases from J; bases unmatched to any gene: 7. Germline loops: CDR1 ENHRY, CDR2 SYGVKD. The CDR3 sequence is 16 residues long. The chain's CDR3 is CAISESQRGAVNEQFF. Here the CDR3 DNA reads TGTGCCATCAGTGAGTCACAGCGGGGGGCCGTTAATGAGCAGTTCTTC.

The chain combines TRBV7-2 with TRBJ1-6; D possibly corresponds to TRBD1 (6 bases). The V gene lost 1 base and the J gene lost 0 bases, with 13 bases spanning the gap. In germline, CDR1 is SGHTA, CDR2 FQGNSA. The CDR3 loop spans 18 amino acids. The CDR3 loop reads CASSLGAGASSYNSPLHF. The CDR3 DNA follows: TGTGCCAGCAGCTTAGGCGCAGGGGCCAGCTCCTATAATTCACCCCTCCACTTT.